Following are 18 T cell receptor beta chains from one sample sequenced in a study of blood T cell repertoires in COVID-19. The protocol was immunoSEQ multiplex PCR, while the TCRdb copy is restricted to in-frame clones and leaves out a portion. The table shows hundreds of thousands of clones, with around 88% occurring only once. Sequencing was carried out using peripheral blood. These receptor sequences come from a woman aged 25 to 39 who had recovered from COVID-19.

This chain links TRBV12-5 with TRBJ2-5; 10 bases map to TRBD2. This CDR3 contains 16 residues. Germline values: CDR1 LGHNT, CDR2 FRNRAP. V lost 1 base to trimming and J lost 5 bases; unmatched junction nucleotides: 7. CDR3 coding DNA: TGTGCTAGTGGTTTGGCGGTAGCGGGGGGACGGGAGACCCAGTACTTC. It yields the protein CASGLAVAGGRETQYF.

This chain uses TRBV4-3 with TRBJ2-2; 10 nucleotides match TRBD1. The ends lost 3 bases at V and 6 bases at J; junction bases unmatched: 4. Germline CDR1 LGHNA, CDR2 YSLEER. The CDR3 is 15 amino acids. CDR3 loop: CASSQAGTGAGELFF. The CDR3 DNA sequence: TGCGCCAGCAGCCAGGCTGGGACAGGGGCCGGGGAGCTGTTTTTT.

The chain couples TRBV5-6 to TRBJ2-5; the match to TRBD2 covers 9 bases. V shed 4 bases and J 1 base; nucleotides not matched to a gene: 2. The CDR3 contains 14 residues. Germline V gene lookup returns CDR1 SGHDT and CDR2 YYEEEE. The CDR3: CASSVGLAQETQYF. DNA for the CDR3: TGTGCCAGCAGCGTGGGACTAGCCCAAGAGACCCAGTACTTC.

The CDR3 DNA sequence: TGCAGCGTGGCAGATGGGGCCGAAGCTTTCTTT. Its translation is CSVADGAEAFF. This chain connects TRBV29-1 to TRBJ1-1; weak D call: TRBD1 (5 bases). The CDR3 has 11 residues. Germline CDR1 reads SQVTM; CDR2 reads ANQGSEA. Trimming took 6 bases from V and 8 from J, leaving 13 bases between them.

V is TRBV9 and J is TRBJ2-2; D remains unclear. Trimming took 0 bases from V and 1 from J, leaving 10 bases between them. The CDR3 is 16 amino acids. Looked up from germline, CDR1 is SGDLS and CDR2 is YYNGEE. The CDR3 loop is CASSVVPRLNTGELFF. The CDR3 coding sequence is TGTGCCAGCAGCGTAGTCCCCAGACTGAACACCGGGGAGCTGTTTTTT.

The chain recombines TRBV6-5 with TRBJ1-1; D not certain. CDR3 length equals 14 residues. Germline values: CDR1 MNHEY, CDR2 SVGAGI. Trimming pared 2 bases from V and 6 bases from J, leaving 13 bases between. The CDR3 loop reads CASSYGPSNSEAFF. CDR3 in DNA: TGTGCCAGCAGTTACGGGCCCTCAAACTCTGAAGCTTTCTTT.

The V call is TRBV12-3 or TRBV12-4, the J call TRBJ1-6; TRBD1 might be the D (6 bases). This CDR3 is built from 12 residues. Trimming took off 9 bases at V and 10 bases at J, with 13 bases between the two ends. CDR3 residues: CASHRGRSPLHF. The DNA for the CDR3 is TGTGCCAGTCATAGGGGGAGATCACCCCTCCACTTT.

The J gene is TRBJ2-2, the V gene TRBV30, with no clear D. The CDR3 sequence is 14 residues long. Per the germline V gene, CDR1 is GTSNPN and CDR2 is SVGIG (reference sequence). The germline V and J ends were trimmed by 7 bases and 0 bases, with 12 bases remaining between them. CDR3 protein: CAFCLPPNTGELFF. The CDR3 DNA reads TGTGCCTTTTGCCTACCCCCGAACACCGGGGAGCTGTTTTTT.

The genes are TRBV11-3 and TRBJ2-2; TRBD2 matches 16 bases. Trimming took 4 bases from V and 5 from J; bases not matched to a gene: 7. In germline, CDR1 is SGHNT, CDR2 YENEEA. The length of the CDR3 is 18 residues. The CDR3: CASSSGTSGGAWTGELFF. The CDR3 DNA reads TGTGCCAGCAGCTCCGGGACTAGCGGGGGGGCGTGGACCGGGGAGCTGTTTTTT.

The chain couples TRBV28 to TRBJ2-7; possible D gene TRBD1, 6 bases. V shed 6 bases and J shed 1 base, with 10 bases lying between them. Germline CDR1 MDHEN, CDR2 SYDVKM. The CDR3 consists of 13 residues. The CDR3 DNA reads TGTGCCAGCAGGCTGACAGGTTCCTACGAGCAGTACTTC. Encoded protein: CASRLTGSYEQYF.

This rearrangement joins TRBV11-1 to TRBJ1-1, with no clear D. The V end lost 2 bases, the J end lost 1 base, and 8 bases lay between the germline ends. Germline CDR1 is SGHAT and CDR2 is FQDESV (reference sequence). There are 14 residues in the CDR3. The CDR3 DNA sequence: TGTGCCAGCAGCTTAACGGTTGGGAACACTGAAGCTTTCTTT. Its protein product is CASSLTVGNTEAFF.

The chain carries TRBV18 and TRBJ2-1; D is undetermined. Per the germline V gene, CDR1 is KGHSH and CDR2 is LQKENI. Trimming removed 0 bases from V and 1 base from J, with 10 bases in between. The CDR3 spans 16 residues. The CDR3 loop reads CASSPPGPRSYNEQFF. CDR3 coding DNA: TGTGCCAGCTCACCACCGGGTCCTAGATCCTACAATGAGCAGTTCTTC.

J is TRBJ1-2 and V is TRBV2; 10 nucleotides align to TRBD1. Germline V gene sequence: CDR1 SNHLY, CDR2 FYNNEI. This CDR3 is 14 amino acids long. With V trimmed by 4 bases and J by 3 bases, 2 bases remained unmatched. The CDR3 DNA is TGTGCCAGCAGTGGGGGGACAGGGGACTATGGCTACACCTTC. It translates to CASSGGTGDYGYTF.

The chain has TRBV28 and TRBJ2-7; 8 bases are a match to TRBD2. Germline V gene data show CDR1 as MDHEN and CDR2 as SYDVKM. J was trimmed by 3 bases and V by 5 bases; bases with no gene match: 12. The CDR3 has 16 amino acids. The DNA for the CDR3 is TGTGCCAGCAGTACCGCGGGGGGCGGACCGAGCTACGAGCAGTACTTC. Protein: CASSTAGGGPSYEQYF.

J is TRBJ2-7 and V is TRBV4-3; D remains ambiguous. Looked up from germline, CDR1 is LGHNA and CDR2 is YSLEER. The CDR3 extends over 13 amino acids. Trimming removed 0 bases at V and 9 bases at J, with 12 bases between. The CDR3 bases are TGCGCCAGCAGCCAAGATCAAACAGTTAGGCAGTACTTC. Its translation: CASSQDQTVRQYF.

The chain joins TRBV3-1 (or the pseudogene TRBV3-2) to TRBJ2-5; D is unclear. The germline V and J ends were trimmed by 1 base and 7 bases, with 16 bases remaining between them. The CDR3 totals 15 residues. CDR1 and CDR2 (germline): LGHDT, YNNKEL (reference sequence). This chain's CDR3 is CASSQVAVTGGTQYF. The CDR3 DNA follows: TGTGCCAGCAGCCAAGTAGCCGTGACCGGTGGGACCCAGTACTTC.

This sequence joins TRBV7-2 and TRBJ1-5; maybe TRBD1 (5 bases). The CDR3 spans 14 residues. Trimming shortened V by 3 bases and J by 2 bases, and 8 bases separated the two germline ends. Per the germline V gene, CDR1 is SGHTA and CDR2 is FQGNSA. The CDR3 DNA sequence: TGTGCCAGCAGCTTTGGGGCGGGCAATCAGCCCCAGCATTTT. Translating gives CASSFGAGNQPQHF.

This clone was recorded many times. The J gene is TRBJ2-7, the V gene TRBV19, with D possibly matching TRBD1 (5 bases). V lost 6 bases and J 2 bases, leaving 17 bases between the germline ends. The germline CDR1 and CDR2 sequences are LNHDA and SQIVND (reference sequence). This CDR3 region has 15 residues. In DNA form, the CDR3 reads TGTGCCAGTAGAACTGACGAGGCAGGGACCTACGAGCAGTACTTC. As protein: CASRTDEAGTYEQYF.